The 30 T cell receptor beta chains in this list originate from one sample, sequenced in a study of blood T cell repertoires in COVID-19. Clones were read by immunoSEQ multiplex PCR, and TCRdb kept only the in-frame ones, dropping some. The sample records 250,000 to 350,000 clones, roughly 90% being singletons. The sequenced sample consisted of PBMCs or T cells enriched from blood (not recorded which). These receptors were collected from a woman between 18 and 29 years old with acute COVID-19.

The chain joins TRBV6-5 to TRBJ1-2; D uncertain. The germline V gene encodes CDR1 MNHEY and CDR2 SVGAGI. The CDR3 totals 14 residues. Trimming cost V 0 bases and J 8 bases, with 13 bases left between them. The CDR3 loop is CASSYSSPLRGYTF. In DNA form, the CDR3 reads TGTGCCAGCAGTTACTCGTCCCCCCTGAGGGGCTACACCTTC.

The J gene is TRBJ1-1, the V gene TRBV5-6; D remains ambiguous. Germline CDR1 and CDR2: SGHDT and YYEEEE. V lost 4 bases, J lost 4 bases, and 11 bases lay in between. CDR3 length: 13 residues. The CDR3 sequence is CASSPGRSTEAFF. DNA of the CDR3: TGTGCCAGCAGCCCCGGGAGGAGCACTGAAGCTTTCTTT.

The V and J genes are TRBV28 and TRBJ2-5; D is possibly TRBD2 (6 bases). Trimming took 5 bases from V and 5 from J, leaving 18 bases between them. Germline V CDR1 and CDR2: MDHEN, SYDVKM. The length of the CDR3 is 15 residues. The CDR3 here is CASSPLAQAGETQYF. CDR3 DNA sequence: TGTGCCAGCAGTCCTTTGGCGCAGGCGGGGGAGACCCAGTACTTC.

The chain uses TRBV28 and TRBJ1-5, with 9 positions matching TRBD1. Germline CDR1 and CDR2: MDHEN and SYDVKM. Trimming cost V 7 bases and J 0 bases; bases outside gene matches: 10. The CDR3 extends over 17 amino acids. The CDR3 region is CASTGLGQGHSNQPQHF. For the CDR3, the DNA is TGTGCCAGCACTGGACTGGGACAGGGACATAGCAATCAGCCCCAGCATTTT.

This clone has just one count. This sequence joins TRBV29-1 and TRBJ1-1; D possibly corresponds to TRBD1 (5 bases). The germline CDR1 and CDR2 sequences are SQVTM and ANQGSEA. The CDR3 covers 16 residues. V dropped 4 bases and J dropped 0 bases, with 18 bases sitting between them. CDR3 sequence (DNA): TGCAGCGTTGCCCGCAAAGCGACAGAAATGAACACTGAAGCTTTCTTT. It yields the protein CSVARKATEMNTEAFF.

The chain carries TRBV19 and TRBJ2-2; perhaps TRBD2 as D (6 bases). V lost 4 bases, J lost 2 bases, and 20 bases lay in between. The CDR3 consists of 18 residues. Per the germline V gene, CDR1 is LNHDA and CDR2 is SQIVND (reference sequence). CDR3 DNA sequence: TGTGCCAGTAGTAACACTCCCCTGGGGGGTGAAAACACCGGGGAGCTGTTTTTT. As protein: CASSNTPLGGENTGELFF.

This rearrangement joins TRBV28 to TRBJ1-2, with a possible D match to TRBD1 (6 bases). This CDR3 spans 11 amino acids. Trimming removed 8 bases from V and 8 bases from J, with 12 bases in between. Germline V gene lookup returns CDR1 MDHEN and CDR2 SYDVKM. The CDR3 bases are TGTGCCAGCGCCAGGGGACGCGGCTACACCTTC. Its translation: CASARGRGYTF.

CDR3 sequence (DNA): TGTGCCAGTAGTGAGACTAACTATGGCTACACCTTC. Translating gives CASSETNYGYTF. The V gene is TRBV19, the J gene TRBJ1-2; the D is unclear. There are 12 residues in the CDR3. Trimming stripped 5 bases from V and 0 bases from J, with 4 bases between. Germline assignment: CDR1 LNHDA and CDR2 SQIVND (reference sequence).

The chain links TRBV20-1 to TRBJ1-2, with D unclear. V was pared by 5 bases and J by 5 bases, with 6 bases between. The CDR3 has 10 amino acids. The germline gives CDR1 DFQATT, CDR2 SNEGSKA (reference sequence). This CDR3 reads CSAFLYGYTF. In nucleotides, the CDR3 is TGCAGTGCTTTCTTATATGGCTACACCTTC.

The chain uses TRBV19 and TRBJ1-6, with 7 bases fitting TRBD1. The CDR3 has 14 residues. The germline gives CDR1 LNHDA, CDR2 SQIVND (reference sequence). With V trimmed by 8 bases and J by 10 bases, 11 bases remained unmatched. The CDR3 loop reads CASARGAGESPLHF. CDR3 DNA: TGTGCCAGTGCCAGGGGGGCCGGGGAGTCACCCCTCCACTTT.

This chain joins TRBV10-3 and TRBJ1-2, with D perhaps matching TRBD1 (5 bases). V lost 0 bases and J 3 bases, leaving 11 bases between the germline ends. The CDR3 has 15 amino acids. Per germline, CDR1 ENHRY and CDR2 SYGVKD. The CDR3 DNA follows: TGTGCCATCAGTGAGTCTGGGGCGTCGTACTATGGCTACACCTTC. This sequence encodes CAISESGASYYGYTF.

DNA of the CDR3: TGTGCCAGCAGTTTAACGGAGACTAACTATGGCTACACCTTC. This sequence encodes CASSLTETNYGYTF. V and J are TRBV27 and TRBJ1-2; D remains ambiguous. The CDR3 has 14 amino acids. Germline V CDR1 and CDR2: MNHEY, SMNVEV (reference sequence). The germline V and J ends were trimmed by 2 bases and 0 bases, with 7 bases remaining between them.

This clone has more than one count but fewer than ten. Other DNA sequences in this specimen translate into the identical CDR3. The chain joins TRBV15 to TRBJ1-2, with 8 bases fitting TRBD1. This CDR3 is 14 amino acids long. Per germline, CDR1 LNHNV and CDR2 YYDKDF (reference sequence). V lost 0 bases to trimming and J lost 4 bases; unmatched junction nucleotides: 1. CDR3 region: CATSRDQGAYGYTF. For the CDR3, the DNA is TGTGCCACCAGCAGAGATCAGGGGGCCTATGGCTACACCTTC.

The chain recombines TRBV10-3 with TRBJ2-2, with 10 bases fitting TRBD2. CDR3 length equals 17 residues. The J segment lost 1 base and the V segment lost 3 bases, leaving 5 bases of the junction unmatched. Germline CDR1 and CDR2: ENHRY and SYGVKD. Here the CDR3 reads CAISEFASGRNTGELFF. CDR3 nucleotide sequence: TGTGCCATCAGTGAATTCGCTAGCGGGAGGAACACCGGGGAGCTGTTTTTT.

The chain recombines TRBV6-5 with TRBJ1-2; D perhaps matches TRBD1 (6 bases). Germline CDR1 MNHEY, CDR2 SVGAGI. The ends were cut back, 2 bases at V and 6 bases at J, with 10 bases in the middle. The CDR3 extends over 13 amino acids. The CDR3 reads CASSYRGINGYTF. Written as DNA, the CDR3 is TGTGCCAGCAGTTACAGGGGGATAAATGGCTACACCTTC.

This clone was counted once. V is TRBV19 and J is TRBJ2-7, with unresolved D. The CDR3 sequence is 15 residues long. V was clipped by 5 bases and J by 6 bases, with 20 bases between them. Germline V gene lookup returns CDR1 LNHDA and CDR2 SQIVND (reference sequence). For the CDR3, the DNA is TGTGCCAGTAGTCACGCGATTAGAGTGTCGCGCGAGCAGTACTTC. It is translated as CASSHAIRVSREQYF.

This clone was picked up one time. The chain is built from TRBV7-3 and TRBJ1-2; possible D gene TRBD1, 5 bases. The CDR3 is made up of 14 amino acids. Trimming took 1 base from V and 6 from J, leaving 12 bases between them. Germline lookup yields CDR1 SGHTA and CDR2 FQGTGA. The CDR3 reads CASSLKGGDDGYTF. The CDR3 region has the DNA TGTGCCAGCAGCTTAAAGGGAGGGGATGATGGCTACACCTTC.

The chain uses TRBV4-1 and TRBJ2-5; TRBD2 might be the D (6 bases). The V gene's germline CDR1 is MGHRA and CDR2 YSYEKL. The CDR3 runs to 16 residues. V was trimmed by 1 base and J by 5 bases, leaving 17 bases between them. In DNA form, the CDR3 reads TGCGCCAGCAGCCAAGGGTTGGAGAAAGCGGGCGAGACCCAGTACTTC. This translates into CASSQGLEKAGETQYF.

The chain uses TRBV5-1 and TRBJ2-1, with 12 nucleotides matching TRBD2. V shed 4 bases and J 10 bases; nucleotides not matched to a gene: 6. The CDR3 has 14 amino acids. The germline CDR1 and CDR2 sequences are SGHRS and YFSETQ. CDR3 nucleotide sequence: TGCGCCAGCAGCCAGTGGACTAGCGGGGAAGAGCAGTTCTTC. Residues: CASSQWTSGEEQFF.

This rearrangement joins TRBV15 to TRBJ1-4; D perhaps matches TRBD1 (6 bases). CDR3 length equals 14 residues. The germline V gene encodes CDR1 LNHNV and CDR2 YYDKDF (reference sequence). V shed 3 bases and J shed 3 bases, with 8 bases lying between them. This CDR3 is CATSRDRANEKLFF. For the CDR3, the DNA is TGTGCCACCAGCAGGGACAGAGCTAATGAAAAACTGTTTTTT.

The gene calls are TRBV21-1 and TRBJ2-6; the table's D gene call, TRBD1, was not cross checked with the DNA. TRBV21-1 is a pseudogene. This CDR3 region has 15 residues. As DNA, the CDR3 is TGTGCCAGCAGCAAAGCGCCCGACAGGGTGAGGGACCTGACTTTC. It yields the protein CASSKAPDRVRDLTF.

This chain joins TRBV25-1 and TRBJ2-3, with TRBD1 as a possible D gene (5 bases). CDR1 is MGHDK and CDR2 is SYGVNS in the germline V gene. This CDR3 is built from 15 residues. V was cut by 2 bases and J by 3 bases, with 12 bases left in between. The CDR3 sequence is CASSEPRVGTDTQYF. Written as DNA, the CDR3 is TGTGCCAGCAGTGAACCCAGGGTCGGAACAGATACGCAGTATTTT.

The V call is TRBV11-2, the J call TRBJ1-1; D may be TRBD1 (6 bases). V was cut by 0 bases and J by 5 bases, with 19 bases left in between. The CDR3 runs to 17 residues. Germline V gene lookup returns CDR1 SGHAT and CDR2 FQNNGV. In DNA, the CDR3 is TGTGCCAGCAGCTTAGACCGGCGACAGGCACCGGGGACTGAAGCTTTCTTT. Protein sequence: CASSLDRRQAPGTEAFF.

The rearrangement links TRBV7-3 to TRBJ1-1; D gene unclear. Germline assignment: CDR1 SGHTA and CDR2 FQGTGA. This CDR3 has 12 residues. V was trimmed by 0 bases and J by 5 bases, leaving 4 bases between them. The CDR3 loop reads CASSLTGTEAFF. DNA of the CDR3: TGTGCCAGCAGCTTAACCGGTACTGAAGCTTTCTTT.

The V and J genes are TRBV9 and TRBJ2-7; D gene uncertain. The germline V gene encodes CDR1 SGDLS and CDR2 YYNGEE. V was shortened by 1 base and J by 0 bases, with 11 bases between the two germline ends. This CDR3 has 15 amino acids. CDR3: CASSVSPKSSYEQYF. The DNA of the CDR3 is TGTGCCAGCAGCGTATCTCCGAAGAGCTCCTACGAGCAGTACTTC.

This chain connects TRBV25-1 to TRBJ2-1; 15 bases align to TRBD2. The CDR3 is 17 amino acids. J gave up 11 bases and V 1 base, and 9 bases lay outside the gene matches. Germline CDR1 and CDR2: MGHDK and SYGVNS. The CDR3 loop reads CASSEFRTSGRGSQQFF. DNA for the CDR3: TGTGCCAGCAGTGAATTCCGGACTAGCGGGAGGGGATCTCAGCAGTTCTTC.

The chain employs TRBV12-3 or TRBV12-4 and TRBJ2-1; TRBD2 is a possible D gene (5 bases). Trimming left V 6 bases short and J 1 base short, with 7 bases between. The CDR3 length is 13 residues. The CDR3 DNA sequence: TGTGCCAGCAGGAGCGGTTCCTACAATGAGCAGTTCTTC. It codes for CASRSGSYNEQFF.

CDR3 in DNA: TGTGCCAGTAGTATACTGACAGGGGGAATAGATACGCAGTATTTT. It codes for CASSILTGGIDTQYF. The genes are TRBV19 and TRBJ2-3; 9 nucleotides agree with TRBD1. The ends lost 2 bases at V and 5 bases at J; junction bases unmatched: 5. Germline V gives CDR1 LNHDA, CDR2 SQIVND (reference sequence). The CDR3 is 15 amino acids. The variable domain in full, completed from reference TRBV19 and TRBJ2-3, reads DGGITQSPKYLFRKEGQNVTLSCEQNLNHDAMYWYRQDPGQGLRLIYYSQIVNDFQKGDIAEGYSVSREKKESFPLTVTSAQKNPTAFYLCASSILTGGIDTQYFGPGTRLTVL.

This sequence joins TRBV7-3 and TRBJ1-2; D is ambiguous. From germline, CDR1 is SGHTA and CDR2 FQGTGA. Trimming cost V 5 bases and J 10 bases, with 17 bases left between them. The CDR3 runs to 13 residues. DNA for the CDR3: TGTGCCAGCAGCCTCACCCCGGGAGACCCCTACACCTTC. Translation gives CASSLTPGDPYTF.

This sequence joins TRBV19 and TRBJ1-2; TRBD1 matches 7 bases. The CDR3 contains 12 residues. Per germline, CDR1 LNHDA and CDR2 SQIVND (reference sequence). V was pared by 6 bases and J by 4 bases, with 2 bases of the junction left unmatched. The CDR3 DNA reads as TGTGCCAGTAGCCAGGGGGGCTATGGCTACACCTTC. Translation gives CASSQGGYGYTF.